The rows below give T cell receptor beta chains drawn from one sample of a study of OX40 agonist ivuxolimab in advanced cancers. TCRdb's table, derived via immunoSEQ multiplex PCR, lists solely in-frame clones and lacks some. Of some 110,000 clones in the sample, 85% to 95% are singletons; the top ten hold around 0.15%. The material was CD4+ or CD8+ T cells sorted from blood, obtained in a trial of the OX40 agonist ivuxolimab. Receptor source: an adult with an advanced solid tumor such as melanoma, head and neck, liver or kidney cancer. The CDR3 runs from the conserved cysteine through the conserved F or W. D genes are given only for firm matches. A row's size may be missing; if present it is once, few, many or a size class.

TRBV18	TRBJ1-1	.	.	TGTGCCAGCTCATTCCCTGGTAGGACTGAAGCTTTCTTT	CASSFPGRTEAFF
TRBV4-1	TRBJ1-4	.	.	TGCGCCAGCAGCCAATTCCCGGGTGGGCTGGCTGAAAAACTGTTTTTT	CASSQFPGGLAEKLFF
TRBV5-6	TRBJ2-4	.	.	TGTGCCAGCAGCTTCTGGGCTGTAGCCAAAAACATTCAGTACTTC	CASSFWAVAKNIQYF
TRBV6-1	TRBJ2-5	.	.	TGTGCCAGCAGTGAAAATTACCAAGAGACCCAGTACTTC	CASSENYQETQYF
TRBV28	TRBJ2-7	.	.	TGTGCCAGCATCAGGCAGGGACCTCCATACGAGCAGTACTTC	CASIRQGPPYEQYF
TRBV20-1	TRBJ2-4	few	.	TGCAGTGCTAGTGCCCACATTCAGTACTTC	CSASAHIQYF
TRBV7-3	TRBJ2-5	.	TRBD2	TGTGCCAGCAGCCAAAAAGGACTAGCCCAAGAGACCCAGTACTTC	CASSQKGLAQETQYF
TRBV15	TRBJ2-1	.	TRBD2	TGTGCCACCCTAGCGGGAGTGGGCAATGAGCAGTTCTTC	CATLAGVGNEQFF
TRBV6-5	TRBJ2-2	.	.	TGTGCCAGCAAAGGGGGGTGGACCGGGGAGCTGTTTTTT	CASKGGWTGELFF
TRBV6-5	TRBJ2-4	.	TRBD1	TGTGCCAGCAGTCGACAGGGGGGGGTTCAGTACTTC	CASSRQGGVQYF
TRBV6-6	TRBJ1-1	.	TRBD1	TGTGCCAGCAGTTACCCAACAGGGGGCGCTTACACTGAAGCTTTCTTT	CASSYPTGGAYTEAFF
TRBV7-9	TRBJ1-2	once	.	TGTGCCAGCAGCTCAGAGGTGCCAGCCAACTATGGCTACACCTTC	CASSSEVPANYGYTF
TRBV5-1	TRBJ1-1	.	.	TGCGCCAGCAGATGGTCGGAGAACACTGAAGCTTTCTTT	CASRWSENTEAFF
TRBV11-3	TRBJ2-1	.	.	TGTGCCAGCAGCCCTAGCTTTTCACCCGCCCTGGGGCAGTTCTTC	CASSPSFSPALGQFF
TRBV7-3	TRBJ2-5	once	.	TGTGCCAGCAGCTTAAATGAGCGCAGGGGGACCCAGTACTTC	CASSLNERRGTQYF
TRBV7-2	TRBJ2-2	.	.	TGTGCCAGCAGCTCGGGCCAAGTCGGGACCGGGGAGCTGTTTTTT	CASSSGQVGTGELFF
TRBV29-1	TRBJ2-3	.	.	TGCAGCGCTGGGGGGGACAGAGGGGATACGCAGTATTTT	CSAGGDRGDTQYF
TRBV4-2	TRBJ2-3	.	TRBD2	TGTGCCAGCAGCCGAACCCCTAGCGCGGGGGACCTTAGTGGGACAGATACGCAGTATTTT	CASSRTPSAGDLSGTDTQYF
TRBV6-5	TRBJ2-2	.	.	TGTGCCAGCAGTCAAACCGGGGAGCTGTTTTTT	CASSQTGELFF
TRBV7-2	TRBJ2-1	.	TRBD2	TGTGCCAGCAGCATTGGGACTAGCGGGGGGGCCTTCATTCAGTTCTTC	CASSIGTSGGAFIQFF
TRBV9	TRBJ2-6	.	TRBD1	TGTGCCAGCAGCGCGGACAGGGCTCCCAACGTCCTGACTTTC	CASSADRAPNVLTF
TRBV29-1	TRBJ2-3	.	TRBD2	TGCAGCGTTGTTCCTAGCGGGAGGGCCTTAGATACGCAGTATTTT	CSVVPSGRALDTQYF
TRBV6-4	TRBJ1-4	.	TRBD1	TGTGCCAGCAGGGGACAGGGCCTAAATGAAAAACTGTTTTTT	CASRGQGLNEKLFF
TRBV27	TRBJ2-5	once	.	TGTGCCAGCAGTCTCAGCGCTAGATTCCCAGAGACCCAGTACTTC	CASSLSARFPETQYF
TRBV5-1	TRBJ2-7	few	TRBD1	TGCGCCAGCAGCATGGACAGGGGCGACTACGAGCAGTACTTC	CASSMDRGDYEQYF
TRBV30	TRBJ1-6	.	.	TGTGCCTGGAGTGTTAGTGACCTCGGCTATTCACCCCTCCACTTT	CAWSVSDLGYSPLHF
TRBV6-5	TRBJ2-3	.	.	TGTGCCAGCAGTTGGGGTGCTCGACCCGGCACAGATACGCAGTATTTT	CASSWGARPGTDTQYF
TRBV11-3	TRBJ2-5	.	.	TGTGCCAGCAGCCCTCCAGGGGAAGAGACCCAGTACTTC	CASSPPGEETQYF
TRBV9	TRBJ1-1	.	.	TGTGCCAGCAGCGTAAGGGCAATAGGGGGGAACACTGAAGCTTTCTTT	CASSVRAIGGNTEAFF
TRBV5-1	TRBJ1-4	.	.	TGCGCCAGCAGCAATTTACGATCAACTAATGAAAAACTGTTTTTT	CASSNLRSTNEKLFF
TRBV19	TRBJ2-2	.	.	TGTGCCAGTAGAAGCGGGACAGGGAACACCGGGGAGCTGTTTTTT	CASRSGTGNTGELFF
TRBV15	TRBJ2-6	.	.	TGTGCCACCAGTGCAGGGACCTCTGGGGCCAACGTCCTGACTTTC	CATSAGTSGANVLTF
TRBV28	TRBJ2-1	.	TRBD2	TGTGCCAGCAGTTTATCCGGTGGGGCTAGCGGTTCCTACAATGAGCAGTTCTTC	CASSLSGGASGSYNEQFF
TRBV4-1	TRBJ1-3	few	.	TGCGCCAGCAGCCAAGCGGGGTCAGCAGGGGCGCGTTCTGGAAACACCATATATTTT	CASSQAGSAGARSGNTIYF
TRBV9	TRBJ1-4	.	.	TGTGCCAGCAGCGAGCGGAGTGAAAGTTATGAAAAACTGTTTTTT	CASSERSESYEKLFF
TRBV4-2	TRBJ2-1	.	.	TGTGCCAGCAGCCAAGATCAGGGCGAGTCGGGTAATGAGCAGTTCTTC	CASSQDQGESGNEQFF
TRBV15	TRBJ2-1	.	.	TGTGCCACCAGCGGGACGGGAGCGTCCTACAATGAGCAGTTCTTC	CATSGTGASYNEQFF
TRBV28	TRBJ2-3	.	TRBD2	TGTGCCAGCAGTTCGGGGACTAGCGGGAGGGCCCTCGCAGATACGCAGTATTTT	CASSSGTSGRALADTQYF
TRBV2	TRBJ2-7	.	.	TGTGCCAGAGGGGGGTCCGGGACATACTCCTACGAGCAGTACTTC	CARGGSGTYSYEQYF
TRBV2	TRBJ1-5	.	.	TGTGCCAGCAGTGCCTCCACCGGGAATCAGCCCCAGCATTTT	CASSASTGNQPQHF
TRBV5-4	TRBJ2-5	.	.	TGTGCCAGCAGCCAGCAGGGTTACCAAGAGACCCAGTACTTC	CASSQQGYQETQYF
TRBV28	TRBJ2-1	once	TRBD1	TGTGCCAGCAAAGAGGACAGGTCCCTGGGTGAGCAGTTCTTC	CASKEDRSLGEQFF
TRBV14	TRBJ1-1	.	.	TGTGCCAGCAGCCAGGGTCGGCGGACTGAAGCTTTCTTT	CASSQGRRTEAFF
TRBV11-2	TRBJ2-4	.	TRBD2	TGTGCCAGCAGCTTAGTGGGGGGGGTTCTAGCCAAAAACATTCAGTACTTC	CASSLVGGVLAKNIQYF
TRBV6-6	TRBJ2-5	.	.	TGTGCCAGCAGTTACGACCTCCAAGAGACCCAGTACTTC	CASSYDLQETQYF
TRBV5-4	TRBJ2-1	.	TRBD1	TGTGCCAGCAGCTTCGGACAGGGCGATGAGCAGTTCTTC	CASSFGQGDEQFF
TRBV18	TRBJ1-2	.	.	TGTGCCAGCTCACCGTCCAGTAGCTACACCTTC	CASSPSSSYTF
TRBV9	TRBJ2-2	.	.	TGTGCCAGCGGCAGTGTAGGAGGTCGCACCGGGGAGCTGTTTTTT	CASGSVGGRTGELFF
TRBV9	TRBJ2-1	.	TRBD2	TGTGCCAGCAGCCTGACATCTGGGACTAGCGTCAATGAGCAGTTCTTC	CASSLTSGTSVNEQFF